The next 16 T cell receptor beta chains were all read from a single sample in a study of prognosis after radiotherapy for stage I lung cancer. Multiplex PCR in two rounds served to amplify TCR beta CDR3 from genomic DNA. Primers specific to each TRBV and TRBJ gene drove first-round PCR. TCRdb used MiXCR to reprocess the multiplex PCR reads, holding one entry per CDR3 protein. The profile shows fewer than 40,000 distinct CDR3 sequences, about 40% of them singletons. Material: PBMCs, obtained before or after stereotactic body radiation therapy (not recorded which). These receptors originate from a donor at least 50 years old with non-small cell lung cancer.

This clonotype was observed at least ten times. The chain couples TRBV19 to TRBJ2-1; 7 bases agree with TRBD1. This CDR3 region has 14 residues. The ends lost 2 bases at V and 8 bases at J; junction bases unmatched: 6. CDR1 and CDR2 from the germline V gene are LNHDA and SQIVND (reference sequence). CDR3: CASSIQGVFDEQFF. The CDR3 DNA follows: TGTGCCAGTAGTATACAGGGGGTTTTCGATGAGCAGTTCTTC.

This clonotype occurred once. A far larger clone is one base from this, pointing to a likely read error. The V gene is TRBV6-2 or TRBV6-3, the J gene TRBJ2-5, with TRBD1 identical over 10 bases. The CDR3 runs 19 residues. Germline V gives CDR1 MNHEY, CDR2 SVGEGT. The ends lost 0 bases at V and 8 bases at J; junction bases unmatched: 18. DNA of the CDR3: TGTGCCAGCAGTTACTCCTTGGGCACGGGGGACAGGGGAGAGGATACCCAGTACTTC. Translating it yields CASSYSLGTGDRGEDTQYF.

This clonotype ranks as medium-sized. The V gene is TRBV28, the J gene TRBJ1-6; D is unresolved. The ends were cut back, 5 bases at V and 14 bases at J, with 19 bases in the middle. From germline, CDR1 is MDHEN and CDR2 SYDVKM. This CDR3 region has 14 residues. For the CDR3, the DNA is TGTGCCAGCAGTAAACTGGAGGGTAGTCGGGCCCTCCACTTT. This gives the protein CASSKLEGSRALHF. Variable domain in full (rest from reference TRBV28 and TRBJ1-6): DVKVTQSSRYLVKRTGEKVFLECVQDMDHENMFWYRQDPGLGLRLIYFSYDVKMKEKGDIPEGYSVSREKKERFSLILESASTNQTSMYLCASSKLEGSRALHFGNGTRLTVT.

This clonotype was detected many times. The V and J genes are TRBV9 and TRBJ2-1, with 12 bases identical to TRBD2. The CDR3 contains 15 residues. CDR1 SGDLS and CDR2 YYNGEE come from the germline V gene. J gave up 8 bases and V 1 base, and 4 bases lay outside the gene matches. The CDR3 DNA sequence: TGTGCCAGCAGCGTACTAGCGGGGGGGGAGGATGAGCAGTTCTTC. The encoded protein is CASSVLAGGEDEQFF.

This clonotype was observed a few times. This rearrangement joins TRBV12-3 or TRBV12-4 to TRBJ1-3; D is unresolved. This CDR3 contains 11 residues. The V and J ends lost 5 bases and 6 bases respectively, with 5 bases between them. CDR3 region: CASSNQNTIYF. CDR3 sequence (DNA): TGTGCCAGCAGTAATCAAAACACCATATATTTT.

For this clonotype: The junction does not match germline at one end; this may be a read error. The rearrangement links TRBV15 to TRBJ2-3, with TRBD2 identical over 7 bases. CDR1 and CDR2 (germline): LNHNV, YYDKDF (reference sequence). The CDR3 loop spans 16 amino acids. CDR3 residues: CANSGLAGRGADTQYF. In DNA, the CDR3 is TGTGCCAACAGCGGACTGGCGGGACGGGGGGCAGATACGCAGTATTTT.

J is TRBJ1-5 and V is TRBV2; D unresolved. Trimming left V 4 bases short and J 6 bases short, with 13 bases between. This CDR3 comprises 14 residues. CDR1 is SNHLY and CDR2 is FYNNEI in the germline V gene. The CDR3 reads CASSALGMGQPQHF. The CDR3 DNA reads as TGTGCCAGCAGTGCGTTGGGGATGGGTCAGCCCCAGCATTTT.

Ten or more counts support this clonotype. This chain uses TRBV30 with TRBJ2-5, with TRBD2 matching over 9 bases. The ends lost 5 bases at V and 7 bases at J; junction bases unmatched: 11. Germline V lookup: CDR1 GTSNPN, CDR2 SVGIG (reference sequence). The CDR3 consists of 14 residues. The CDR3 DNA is TGTGCCTGGGAACTAGCGGGTGGGGCGGGGACCCAGTACTTC. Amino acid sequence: CAWELAGGAGTQYF. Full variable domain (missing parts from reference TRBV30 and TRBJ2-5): SQTIHQWPATLVQPVGSPLSLECTVEGTSNPNLYWYRQAAGRGLQLLFYSVGIGQISSEVPQNLSASRPQDRQFILSSKKLLLSDSGFYLCAWELAGGAGTQYFGPGTRLLVL.

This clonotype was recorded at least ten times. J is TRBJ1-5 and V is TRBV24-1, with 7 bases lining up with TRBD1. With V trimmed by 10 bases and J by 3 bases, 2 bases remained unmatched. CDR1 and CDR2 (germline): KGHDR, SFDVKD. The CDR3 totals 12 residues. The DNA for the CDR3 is TGTGCCACTGGACAGGCCAATCAGCCCCAGCATTTT. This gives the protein CATGQANQPQHF.

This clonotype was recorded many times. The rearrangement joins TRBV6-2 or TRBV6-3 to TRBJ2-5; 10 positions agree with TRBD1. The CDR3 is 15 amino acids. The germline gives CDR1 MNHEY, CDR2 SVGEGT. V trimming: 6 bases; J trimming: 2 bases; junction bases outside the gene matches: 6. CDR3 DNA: TGTGCCAGCAGGCTAGGGACAGGGGTTCAAGAGACCCAGTACTTC. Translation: CASRLGTGVQETQYF.

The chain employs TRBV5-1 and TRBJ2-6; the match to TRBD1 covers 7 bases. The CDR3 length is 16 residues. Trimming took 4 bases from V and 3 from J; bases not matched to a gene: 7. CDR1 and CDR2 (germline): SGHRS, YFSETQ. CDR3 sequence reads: CASSRQGLDGANVLTF. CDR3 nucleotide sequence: TGCGCCAGCAGCCGACAGGGTCTAGATGGGGCCAACGTCCTGACTTTC.

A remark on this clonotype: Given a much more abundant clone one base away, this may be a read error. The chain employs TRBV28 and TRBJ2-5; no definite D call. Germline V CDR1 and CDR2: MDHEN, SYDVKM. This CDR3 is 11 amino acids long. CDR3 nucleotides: TGTTCCAGCAGTCAGACTGGGACCCAGTACTTC. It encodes CSSSQTGTQYF.

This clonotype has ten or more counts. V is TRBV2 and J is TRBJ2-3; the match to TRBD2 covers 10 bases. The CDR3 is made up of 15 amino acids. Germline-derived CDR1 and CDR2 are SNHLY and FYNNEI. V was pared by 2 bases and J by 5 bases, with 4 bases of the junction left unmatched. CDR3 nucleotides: TGTGCCAGCAGTGAACTAGCGGGAGATGGAGATACGCAGTATTTT. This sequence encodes CASSELAGDGDTQYF.

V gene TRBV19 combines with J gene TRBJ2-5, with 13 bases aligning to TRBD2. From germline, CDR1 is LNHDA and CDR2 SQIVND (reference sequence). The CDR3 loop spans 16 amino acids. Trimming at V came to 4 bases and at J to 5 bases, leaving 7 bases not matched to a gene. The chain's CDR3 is CASSRGTSGNRETQYF. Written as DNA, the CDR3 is TGTGCCAGTAGTAGAGGGACTAGCGGGAATCGTGAGACCCAGTACTTC.

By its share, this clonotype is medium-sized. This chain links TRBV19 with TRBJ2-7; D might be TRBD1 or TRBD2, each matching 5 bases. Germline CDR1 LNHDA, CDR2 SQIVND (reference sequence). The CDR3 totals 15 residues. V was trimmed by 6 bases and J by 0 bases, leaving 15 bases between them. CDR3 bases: TGTGCCAGTAGCCCCGGGACGTTTAACTCCTACGAGCAGTACTTC. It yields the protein CASSPGTFNSYEQYF.

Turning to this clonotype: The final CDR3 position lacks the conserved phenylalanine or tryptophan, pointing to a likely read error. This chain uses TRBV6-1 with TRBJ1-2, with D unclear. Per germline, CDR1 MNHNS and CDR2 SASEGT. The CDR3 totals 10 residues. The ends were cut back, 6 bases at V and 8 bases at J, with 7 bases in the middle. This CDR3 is CASSEPGYTL. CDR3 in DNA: TGTGCCAGCAGCGAACCCGGCTACACCTTA.